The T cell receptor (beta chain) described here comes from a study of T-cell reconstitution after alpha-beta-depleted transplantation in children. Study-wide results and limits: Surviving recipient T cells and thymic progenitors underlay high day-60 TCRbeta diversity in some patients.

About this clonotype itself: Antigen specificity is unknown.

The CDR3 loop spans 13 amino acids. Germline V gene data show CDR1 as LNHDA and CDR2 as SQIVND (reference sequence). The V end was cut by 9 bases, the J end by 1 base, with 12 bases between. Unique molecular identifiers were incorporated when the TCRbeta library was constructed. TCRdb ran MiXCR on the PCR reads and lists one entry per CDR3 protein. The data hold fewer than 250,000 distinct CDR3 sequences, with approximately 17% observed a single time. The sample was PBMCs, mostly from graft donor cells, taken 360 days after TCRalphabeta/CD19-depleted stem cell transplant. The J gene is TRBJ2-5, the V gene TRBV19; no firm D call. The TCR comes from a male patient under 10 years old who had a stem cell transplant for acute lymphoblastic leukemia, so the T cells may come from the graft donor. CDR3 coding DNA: TGTGCCAGCTCCGATCAGACCCAAGAGACCCAGTACTTC. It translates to CASSDQTQETQYF.